This T cell receptor (beta chain) was found in a study of blood T cells in healthy people across ages. CDR3 length: 11 residues. Looked up from germline, CDR1 is SGHRS and CDR2 is YFSETQ. Notes on this clonotype: Being one base from a much bigger clone, this may be a read error.

Researchers collected roughly 10 milliliters of peripheral blood from every single donor. Sample-barcoded 5' priming and a J-beta primer mix drove a second PCR of roughly 6 to 12 cycles. TCRdb used MiXCR to reprocess the 5' RACE reads, holding one entry per CDR3 protein. Of about 730,000 distinct CDR3 sequences listed, around 46% were seen once; the top ten hold roughly 20%. Input material: blood. The gene calls are TRBV5-1 and TRBJ2-1, with no clear D. This TCR was sampled from a woman aged 60-70 years in good health. CDR3 coding DNA: TGCGCCAGCAGCTTGGAGAATGGGCAGTTCTTC. Amino acids: CASSLENGQFF.